This entry concerns a single TCR beta chain. V was pared by 1 base and J by 5 bases, with 0 bases of the junction left unmatched. Germline CDR1 reads SGHDN; CDR2 reads FVKESK. CDR3 length: 14 amino acids. This sample was taken from a study of control samples from healthy donors and cancer patients. Generated by immunoSEQ multiplex PCR, the TCRdb table keeps only in-frame clones and is missing some. The table includes about 150,000 clones, approximately 92% detected once. This TCR derives from a man younger than 45 in good health. The rearrangement uses TRBV14 and TRBJ1-4; 8 bases match TRBD1. Source material: blood. Here the CDR3 reads CASSQGTGNEKLFF. CDR3 nucleotides: TGTGCCAGCAGCCAAGGGACAGGGAATGAAAAACTGTTTTTT. Full variable domain (outside the CDR3, taken from reference TRBV14 and TRBJ1-4): EAGVTQFPSHSVIEKGQTVTLRCDPISGHDNLYWYRRVMGKEIKFLLHFVKESKQDESGMPNNRFLAERTGGTYSTLKVQPAELEDSGVYFCASSQGTGNEKLFFGSGTQLSVL.